The T cell receptor beta chain described here comes from a study of molecular identifiers for immune sequencing clone quantification. Findings and caveats of the study: In naive cells, clones above 20 RNA copies held under 1% of molecules, whereas in effector cells they held over 99%.

Between 20,000 and 1,000,000 sorted cells, with 10%, 30% or 50% RNA, yielded naive CD8 libraries. The authors gated naive CD8 T cells as CD8+CD4-CCR7+CD45RA+ for sorting. Trimming cost V 2 bases and J 4 bases, with 18 bases left between them. This CDR3 is 16 amino acids long. In germline, CDR1 is PRHDT, CDR2 FYEKMQ (reference sequence). Regarding this clonotype: Its antigen is currently unknown.

TCRdb analysed the PCR reads with MiXCR anew, one entry per CDR3 protein. The sample includes about 510,000 distinct CDR3 sequences, about 25% of them seen just once. The sequenced sample was naive CD8+ T cells from blood, with Jurkat cell RNA spiked in. Indicated subset: FACS-sorted CD8+CD4-CCR7+CD45RA+ naive T cells. The receptor was isolated from a human donor in good health. Some libraries in this study had Jurkat cell RNA spiked in. This chain links TRBV13 with TRBJ2-7; perhaps D is TRBD1 or TRBD2 (6 bases each). The CDR3 DNA sequence: TGTGCCAGCAGCTTAAGGGGGGCAGGGGTCGAGTACGAGCAGTACTTC. As protein: CASSLRGAGVEYEQYF.